This T cell receptor beta chain is from a study of T cells in Graves' hyperthyroidism and ophthalmopathy. Points from the study as a whole: Blood also held most thyroid clonotypes expanded beyond 0.001. Ophthalmopathy prediction by the model preceded onset by a median approximately six months.

This clonotype was counted ten times or more. Its cognate antigen is unknown. The investigators amplified TCR beta CDR3 regions from RNA transcripts. Initially, a first-round RT-PCR of the TCR CDR3 employed the HTBI primer set. TCRdb redid the calling of the multiplex PCR reads with MiXCR, one entry per CDR3 protein. The table has 550,000 to 650,000 distinct CDR3 sequences, approximately 14% seen once. The patients, who ranged from 18 to 65 in age, presented with newly diagnosed hyperthyroidism lasting under 2 months. The source is a woman in her twenties or thirties with Graves' hyperthyroidism that later progressed to Graves' ophthalmopathy. Sequencing used blood.

CDR3 protein: CAWTYRGGRTNGYTF. DNA of the CDR3: TGTGCCTGGACCTACCGTGGCGGACGGACAAATGGCTACACCTTC. V usage is TRBV30 and J usage is TRBJ1-2; TRBD1 might be the D (5 bases). CDR1 and CDR2 from the germline V gene are GTSNPN and SVGIG (reference sequence). This CDR3 comprises 15 residues. Trimming left V 4 bases short and J 6 bases short, with 21 bases between.